The TCR beta chain under discussion was sequenced for a study of Ad26.COV2.S vaccination and SARS-CoV-2 variants (dated by TCRdb to the early 2020s). Concerning the study at large: Vaccine-arm donors were drawn from COV1001, a multicentre, randomized, double-blind, placebo-controlled phase I-IIa trial of Ad26.COV2.S in healthy adults. The specificity and breadth of SARS-CoV-2-reactive T cell receptors after Ad26.COV2.S vaccination were assessed by TCRbeta repertoire sequencing. Dosing of Ad26.COV2.S was intramuscular, at either 5x10^10 or 1x10^11 viral particles, delivered as one shot or as two shots spaced 56 days apart. The TCR-sequenced set comprised around 30 samples: approximately 20 Ad26.COV2.S vaccine recipients, 5 placebo recipients and 8 SARS-CoV-2 convalescent individuals. Investigators did not know the trial group allocation while performing experiments and assessing outcomes. Participants in the trial were split at random into five groups of five each, receiving low-dose or high-dose Ad26.COV2.S once or twice, or else placebo on both occasions. General conclusions and limits of the study: After vaccination, substantial breadth of spike-specific CD8+ and CD4+ T cell responses was reported. Non-spike TCR breadth was comparable between vaccine and placebo recipients, consistent with the vaccine containing only spike. Compared with placebo recipients, Ad26.COV2.S recipients showed higher spike-specific TCR breadth (P = 0.0014). The study was not powered to compare responses between vaccine doses or regimens. The authors noted that total T cell responses may have been underestimated by the TCR breadth and depth analyses.

The treatment or condition label corresponds to: roughly 20 received Ad26.COV2.S at low or high dose, single or two shots; about five received placebo; per-sample allocation not given. Repertoires of vaccine and placebo recipients were sequenced from samples collected on day 63 after the first injection. Cohort 1b enrolled 20 to 30 adults aged 18-55 years at a single site in Boston, USA, between 29 July and 7 August 2020. As a vaccine, Ad26.COV2.S was a replication-incompetent adenovirus type 26 vector that expressed a prefusion-stabilized SARS-CoV-2 spike protein derived from the original Wuhan strain. The immunoSEQ Assay was used to sequence TCRbeta CDR3 regions. After extraction, genomic DNA underwent amplification by bias-controlled multiplex PCR, followed by high-throughput sequencing. The authors' pipeline ran thus. To quantify the absolute abundance of every unique TCRbeta CDR3 region, sequences were collapsed and filtered. T cell fraction was estimated by normalization of TCRbeta template counts to usable DNA, with usable DNA being measured through amplification of reference genes present in all nucleated cells. Repertoire TCRs were annotated as SARS-CoV-2-specific by exact matching of V gene, CDR3 amino acid sequence and J gene to a known reactive TCR set. The reference SARS-CoV-2 TCR set was derived from MIRA and filtered for enrichment in COVID-19-positive ImmuneCODE repertoires, a step that removed public or cross-reactive TCRs. Using the MIRA antigens, annotated TCRs were further analysed by specific ORF or by position within an ORF. Depth was the summed frequency of annotated unique rearrangements, while breadth was defined as annotated unique rearrangements over total unique productive rearrangements. Two-sided Wilcoxon rank-sum tests were used to compare TCR breadth between groups. As stored in TCRdb, this immuneACCESS dataset retains in-frame rearrangements with V and J assigned. A fraction of the clones does not appear; measured against another copy, unresolved V genes explain less than half of the discrepancy, and the remainder lacks a known reason. The V and J calls and clone size were taken over from that table, and D and trimming were inferred from the DNA. This sample gives approximately 420,000 clones in total; around nine tenths of them show up just once. Jointly, the top ten make up around 3.6% of the sample.

Note on this clone: Its antigen is still unknown. No base quality information exists; no much larger clone differs at one position.

Reading from cysteine to phenylalanine, the CDR3 counts 16 amino acids. Only the CDR3 DNA is retained, 48 bases long and in frame from the first base. CDR1 LGHNA and CDR2 YNFKEQ were looked up in the germline V gene. The V end loses 1 base and the J end loses 4 bases, and a stretch of 13 bases separates them. The sequences come from peripheral blood, collected in a trial of Ad26.COV2.S vaccine versus placebo. The chain was built from TRBV4-2 and TRBJ2-2; TRBD2 is possibly the D segment (6 matching bases). The sequence was collected from a person aged 18-65 years who received the Ad26.COV2.S COVID-19 vaccine or a placebo. The nucleotide sequence is TGTGCCAGCAGCCAAGGGTGGCGGGGCTCCACCGGGGAGCTGTTTTTT. Protein translation: CASSQGWRGSTGELFF.